The 8 T cell receptor beta chains listed next were all sequenced from one sample in a study of identical twins' blood T cells (dated by TCRdb to 2012 to 2014). Receptor libraries were prepared by 5' RACE. The listed sequencing device is Illumina Genome Analyzer IIx. TCRdb redid the processing of the public reads, applying fastp at Q25 and MiXCR, and retained in-frame beta chains. All rows with the same CDR3 protein become a single entry with the most common DNA and genes. Here the sample has fewer than 450,000 distinct CDR3 sequences; 28% occur a single time. The top ten hold approximately 6.6% of the sample. The sequenced sample consisted of PBMCs. These receptors were collected from a woman aged 18-55 years in good health.

The V gene is TRBV5-1, the J gene TRBJ1-1, with unresolved D. The V and J ends lost 0 bases and 3 bases respectively, with 6 bases between them. CDR1 and CDR2 from the germline V gene are SGHRS and YFSETQ. The CDR3 loop spans 13 amino acids. The CDR3 bases are TGCGCCAGCAGCTTGGCCCCTGACACTGAAGCTTTCTTT. Protein product: CASSLAPDTEAFF. The complete variable domain, with remaining parts taken from reference TRBV5-1 and TRBJ1-1, reads KAGVTQTPRYLIKTRGQQVTLSCSPISGHRSVSWYQQTPGQGLQFLFEYFSETQRNKGNFPGRFSGRQFSNSRSEMNVSTLELGDSALYLCASSLAPDTEAFFGQGTRLTVV.

The chain combines TRBV28 with TRBJ2-7, with TRBD1 matching 9 bases. V trimming: 2 bases; J trimming: 0 bases; junction bases outside the gene matches: 5. CDR3 size: 16 residues. Germline V CDR1 and CDR2: MDHEN, SYDVKM. This CDR3 reads CASSLTGQGNSYEQYF. The CDR3 bases are TGTGCCAGCAGTTTAACGGGACAGGGTAACTCCTACGAGCAGTACTTC.

This clonotype was observed a handful of times. The V call is TRBV27, the J call TRBJ2-7, with D uncertain. The V end lost 3 bases, the J end lost 4 bases, and 10 bases lay between the germline ends. The CDR3 runs 13 residues. Germline-derived CDR1 and CDR2 are MNHEY and SMNVEV (reference sequence). The DNA for the CDR3 is TGTGCCAGCAGTTTTAGTTCCAGTTACGAGCAGTACTTC. Protein product: CASSFSSSYEQYF.

This rearrangement joins TRBV7-2 to TRBJ1-4, with D maybe TRBD1 (5 bases). Germline CDR1 SGHTA, CDR2 FQGNSA. The CDR3 runs 19 residues. V was cut by 6 bases and J by 0 bases, with 23 bases left in between. The DNA of the CDR3 is TGTGCCAGCAGTCATTTGCCGGCAAGAATGGACACAACTAATGAAAAACTGTTTTTT. This translates into CASSHLPARMDTTNEKLFF.

This clonotype has just a few counts. The chain joins TRBV10-3 to TRBJ1-4; D is possibly TRBD1 (6 bases). Germline assignment: CDR1 ENHRY and CDR2 SYGVKD. The germline V and J ends were trimmed by 4 bases and 13 bases, with 10 bases remaining between them. The CDR3 is 11 residues long. The CDR3 loop is CAISGGHLLFF. The CDR3 DNA sequence: TGTGCCATCAGTGGGGGACACTTACTGTTTTTT.

This rearrangement joins TRBV9 to TRBJ2-3, with D unclear. Germline V lookup: CDR1 SGDLS, CDR2 YYNGEE. The CDR3 covers 15 residues. The V end lost 0 bases, the J end lost 1 base, and 9 bases lay between the germline ends. CDR3 in amino acids: CASSVGHRGTDTQYF. As DNA, the CDR3 is TGTGCCAGCAGCGTAGGCCACAGAGGCACAGATACGCAGTATTTT.

This clonotype was counted many times. The chain links TRBV29-1 to TRBJ2-2, with D uncertain. The CDR3 runs to 15 residues. Germline V gene sequence: CDR1 SQVTM, CDR2 ANQGSEA. With 0 bases removed from V and 1 base from J, the gap between germline ends came to 9 bases. CDR3 DNA: TGCAGCGTTGAAGATGGGCTAGAGAACACCGGGGAGCTGTTTTTT. Translating gives CSVEDGLENTGELFF.

V usage is TRBV10-3 and J usage is TRBJ1-3; D not resolved. Trimming cost V 6 bases and J 0 bases, with 9 bases left between them. This CDR3 contains 14 residues. CDR1 is ENHRY, CDR2 SYGVKD, per germline. The CDR3 DNA is TGTGCCATCAGACCTGAATCCTCTGGAAACACCATATATTTT. Encoded protein: CAIRPESSGNTIYF.